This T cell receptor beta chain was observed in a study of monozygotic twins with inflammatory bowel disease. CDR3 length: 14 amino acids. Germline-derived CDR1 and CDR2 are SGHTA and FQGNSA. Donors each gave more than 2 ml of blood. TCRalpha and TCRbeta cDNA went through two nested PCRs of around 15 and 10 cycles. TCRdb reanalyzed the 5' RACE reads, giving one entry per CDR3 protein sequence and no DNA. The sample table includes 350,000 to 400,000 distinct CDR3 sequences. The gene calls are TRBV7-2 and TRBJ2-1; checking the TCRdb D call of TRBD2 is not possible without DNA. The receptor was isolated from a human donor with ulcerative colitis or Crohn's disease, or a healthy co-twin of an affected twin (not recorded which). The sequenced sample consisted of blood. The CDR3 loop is CASSLALQGGEQFF.